These 19 T cell receptor beta chains were all obtained from the same sample, sequenced in a study of blood T cell repertoires in COVID-19. Using immunoSEQ multiplex PCR, the repertoire was profiled, and TCRdb retains in-frame clones only, with some absent. The table has 150,000 to 250,000 clones, 82% seen once. The sample consisted of PBMCs or T cells enriched from blood (not recorded which). The receptors here all came from a man aged 35-49 years who had recovered from COVID-19.

This clone has a handful of counts. V gene TRBV11-2 combines with J gene TRBJ2-2; D not certain. V was clipped by 4 bases and J by 2 bases, with 11 bases between them. From germline, CDR1 is SGHAT and CDR2 FQNNGV. The CDR3 contains 15 residues. In nucleotides, the CDR3 is TGTGCCAGCAGCTCGCGCAGGCCTAACACCGGGGAGCTGTTTTTT. It codes for CASSSRRPNTGELFF. The full variable domain, with the rest looked up from reference TRBV11-2 and TRBJ2-2, is EAGVAQSPRYKIIEKRQSVAFWCNPISGHATLYWYQQILGQGPKLLIQFQNNGVVDDSQLPKDRFSAERLKGVDSTLKIQPAKLEDSAVYLCASSSRRPNTGELFFGEGSRLTVL.

This chain joins TRBV9 and TRBJ2-3, with 7 nucleotides matching TRBD1. The CDR3 loop spans 14 amino acids. V was clipped by 2 bases and J by 5 bases; unmatched bases: 5. Germline V gene sequence: CDR1 SGDLS, CDR2 YYNGEE. For the CDR3, the DNA is TGTGCCAGCAGCGTTCGACAGGGCCAAGATACGCAGTATTTT. Its protein product is CASSVRQGQDTQYF.

V is TRBV3-1 (or the pseudogene TRBV3-2) and J is TRBJ1-2; no definite D call. The CDR3 sequence is 14 residues long. Per the germline V gene, CDR1 is LGHDT and CDR2 is YNNKEL (reference sequence). V lost 3 bases and J lost 7, with 15 bases in between. CDR3 residues: CASSQGGPHRGYTF. The CDR3, as DNA: TGTGCCAGCAGCCAGGGAGGACCACATCGTGGCTACACCTTC.

V gene TRBV5-1 combines with J gene TRBJ2-1, with D maybe TRBD1 (5 bases). Germline V CDR1 and CDR2: SGHRS, YFSETQ. The V end lost 0 bases, the J end lost 9 bases, and 16 bases lay between the germline ends. This CDR3 is 15 amino acids long. The chain's CDR3 is CASSLVGVVGGEQFF. CDR3 bases: TGCGCCAGCAGCTTGGTAGGGGTGGTGGGCGGTGAGCAGTTCTTC.

This clone has only a few counts. The V call is TRBV7-2, the J call TRBJ2-1; TRBD2 matches 7 bases. From germline, CDR1 is SGHTA and CDR2 FQGNSA. This CDR3 has 16 amino acids. V was clipped by 2 bases and J by 3 bases; unmatched bases: 7. CDR3 coding DNA: TGTGCCAGCAGCTTAAGCGGGGCCCTAGACTACAATGAGCAGTTCTTC. Encoded protein: CASSLSGALDYNEQFF.

This clone was counted only a few times. Just one base apart from a much larger clone, this may be a read error. The J gene is TRBJ1-5, the V gene TRBV3-1 (or the pseudogene TRBV3-2); TRBD1 is a possible D gene (6 bases). Germline CDR1 and CDR2: LGHDT and YNNKEL (reference sequence). Trimming took off 4 bases at V and 3 bases at J, with 10 bases between the two ends. The CDR3 covers 14 residues. The CDR3 DNA follows: TGTGCCAGCAGCCGAGGACAGTCCAATCAGCCCCAGCATTTT. This sequence encodes CASSRGQSNQPQHF.

The V and J genes are TRBV19 and TRBJ2-1; the match to TRBD2 covers 9 bases. CDR1 is LNHDA, CDR2 SQIVND, per germline (reference sequence). CDR3 length: 15 amino acids. The J segment lost 2 bases and the V segment lost 3 bases, leaving 2 bases of the junction unmatched. The CDR3 DNA reads as TGTGCCAGTAGTATGGGCGGGAGGGCCTACAATGAGCAGTTCTTC. Translating gives CASSMGGRAYNEQFF.

This chain joins TRBV28 and TRBJ1-5, with D unclear. Germline V lookup: CDR1 MDHEN, CDR2 SYDVKM. Trimming shortened V by 5 bases and J by 11 bases, and 22 bases separated the two germline ends. CDR3 size: 15 residues. The CDR3 region is CASSPSGQIGWSQHF. The CDR3 DNA sequence: TGTGCCAGCAGTCCCAGTGGGCAGATAGGATGGTCCCAGCATTTT. Full variable domain (missing parts from reference TRBV28 and TRBJ1-5): DVKVTQSSRYLVKRTGEKVFLECVQDMDHENMFWYRQDPGLGLRLIYFSYDVKMKEKGDIPEGYSVSREKKERFSLILESASTNQTSMYLCASSPSGQIGWSQHFGDGTRLSIL.

The V call is TRBV27, the J call TRBJ1-1; D is uncertain. The CDR3 is made up of 13 amino acids. Germline lookup yields CDR1 MNHEY and CDR2 SMNVEV (reference sequence). Deletions cut 3 bases from V and 4 bases from J, with 9 bases between. The CDR3 bases are TGTGCCAGCAGTTTGGAGGAAGGCACTGAAGCTTTCTTT. Protein sequence: CASSLEEGTEAFF.

This chain joins TRBV10-1 and TRBJ2-7; 10 bases are a match to TRBD2. The CDR3 is 15 residues long. The V and J ends lost 5 bases and 5 bases, in that order; junction bases with no gene match: 9. Germline loops: CDR1 WNHNN, CDR2 SYGVQD (reference sequence). DNA for the CDR3: TGCGCCAGCAGTTGTGGACTAGCGGTCCTGAACGAGCAGTACGTC. Translated, it gives CASSCGLAVLNEQYV.

This clone was counted between two and nine times. The gene calls are TRBV2 and TRBJ1-4; TRBD1 matches at 8 bases. The CDR3 length is 14 residues. J was trimmed by 5 bases and V by 4 bases; bases with no gene match: 3. Germline CDR1 and CDR2: SNHLY and FYNNEI. CDR3 bases: TGTGCCAGCAGTGCCAACAGGGGGAATGAAAAACTGTTTTTT. Protein sequence: CASSANRGNEKLFF.

The chain employs TRBV5-5 and TRBJ1-2; 8 nucleotides line up with TRBD1. The CDR3 is made up of 14 amino acids. Germline CDR1 is SGHKS and CDR2 is YYEKEE (reference sequence). Trimming took 3 bases from V and 4 from J; bases not matched to a gene: 5. CDR3 residues: CASSSGQGSYGYTF. The CDR3 nucleotides are TGTGCCAGCAGCTCCGGACAGGGAAGCTATGGCTACACCTTC.

V is TRBV5-1 and J is TRBJ1-4, with TRBD1 matching 7 bases. The CDR3 contains 15 residues. Germline CDR1 is SGHRS and CDR2 is YFSETQ. The trim removed 4 bases at V and 3 bases at J, leaving 6 bases unmatched. In DNA form, the CDR3 reads TGCGCCAGCAGCCTGACAGGGAAGGCTAATGAAAAACTGTTTTTT. Residues: CASSLTGKANEKLFF.

This clone appeared a single time. The CDR3, as DNA: TGTGCCAGCAGCGTAACATCACAGGGGGTGAGGTTTTTT. Translating gives CASSVTSQGVRFF. This chain links TRBV9 with TRBJ1-4, with TRBD1 identical over 8 bases. This CDR3 is 13 amino acids long. Germline loops: CDR1 SGDLS, CDR2 YYNGEE. V was clipped by 1 base and J by 16 bases; unmatched bases: 9. Drawing the rest from reference TRBV9 and TRBJ1-4, the complete variable domain is DSGVTQTPKHLITATGQRVTLRCSPRSGDLSVYWYQQSLDQGLQFLIQYYNGEERAKGNILERFSAQQFPDLHSELNLSSLELGDSALYFCASSVTSQGVRFFGSGTQLSVL.

J is TRBJ1-2 and V is TRBV6-5, with 9 bases fitting TRBD1. Germline V gene sequence: CDR1 MNHEY, CDR2 SVGAGI. V lost 2 bases to trimming and J lost 6 bases; unmatched junction nucleotides: 4. The CDR3 totals 14 residues. CDR3 protein: CASSYGGTGNGYTF. The CDR3 DNA reads as TGTGCCAGCAGTTACGGAGGGACAGGGAATGGCTACACCTTC.

The table lists this clone with a few counts. V is TRBV2 and J is TRBJ1-2; D may be TRBD1 (5 bases). Germline values: CDR1 SNHLY, CDR2 FYNNEI. This CDR3 is 13 amino acids long. The V gene lost 8 bases and the J gene lost 4 bases, with 14 bases spanning the gap. The CDR3 sequence is CASALGELYGYTF. DNA of the CDR3: TGTGCCAGCGCTTTAGGGGAACTCTATGGCTACACCTTC. The whole variable domain, filled in from reference TRBV2 and TRBJ1-2, reads EPEVTQTPSHQVTQMGQEVILRCVPISNHLYFYWYRQILGQKVEFLVSFYNNEISEKSEIFDDQFSVERPDGSNFTLKIRSTKLEDSAMYFCASALGELYGYTFGSGTRLTVV.

The chain is built from TRBV27 and TRBJ2-1; TRBD2 is a possible D gene (7 bases). V lost 5 bases and J lost 10, with 27 bases in between. Germline CDR1 and CDR2: MNHEY and SMNVEV (reference sequence). The CDR3 length is 17 residues. CDR3 nucleotides: TGTGCCAGCAGTCTCCTCTCAAGGGGGGGCCTAGCTAGCGAGCAGTTCTTC. Encoded protein: CASSLLSRGGLASEQFF.

The chain recombines TRBV5-1 with TRBJ1-1; D might be TRBD1 (6 bases). CDR1 is SGHRS, CDR2 YFSETQ, per germline. The CDR3 covers 12 residues. V was pared by 4 bases and J by 11 bases, with 15 bases between. The CDR3 DNA is TGCGCCAGCAGCCAAGGGGACACTTCGGCTTTCTTT. It codes for CASSQGDTSAFF.

The gene calls are TRBV6-5 and TRBJ1-4; 7 bases agree with TRBD1. This CDR3 comprises 14 residues. J lost 6 bases, V lost 7 bases, and 8 bases had no gene match. Germline V gene lookup returns CDR1 MNHEY and CDR2 SVGAGI. CDR3 amino acids: CASIQGRGDEKLFF. The CDR3 coding sequence is TGTGCCAGCATCCAGGGCAGGGGGGATGAAAAACTGTTTTTT.